The table lists the clone carrying this T cell receptor beta chain with many counts. What it recognizes is unknown. Other autoimmune diseases, uncontrolled infections, pregnancy or lactation led to the exclusion of patients. This sample was included in a study of Graves' ophthalmopathy and Graves' hyperthyroidism. The study's findings and limits: Ophthalmopathy progression prediction by the model yielded a sensitivity of 60% to 71% and a specificity of just over 72%.

TCR beta CDR3 regions were amplified from RNA transcripts. The workflow started with a first-round RT-PCR run with HTBI primers and then moved on to a second-round multiplex PCR. TCRdb itself ran the multiplex PCR reads through MiXCR, one entry per CDR3 protein. The sample records under 250,000 distinct CDR3 sequences, roughly a fifth being singletons. Material: peripheral blood. The TCR comes from a woman between 50 and 59 years old with Graves' ophthalmopathy.

The CDR3 here is CASSTTGPYEQYF. CDR3 DNA sequence: TGTGCCAGCAGTACAACGGGCCCCTACGAGCAGTACTTC. The V call is TRBV28, the J call TRBJ2-7, with unresolved D. CDR1 MDHEN and CDR2 SYDVKM come from the germline V gene. There are 13 residues in the CDR3. Trimming shortened V by 5 bases and J by 2 bases, and 10 bases separated the two germline ends.